Described below is a single TCR beta chain sequence and its context. Sample time point: cycle 4 day 1 (C4D1), after five to seven weeks of nivolumab. Every one of the patients relapsed after autologous stem cell transplantation (brentuximab vedotin exposure was variable). Germline loops: CDR1 SQVTM, CDR2 ANQGSEA. The CDR3 has 17 amino acids. V lost 4 bases and J 3 bases, leaving 24 bases between the germline ends. This table comes from immunoSEQ multiplex PCR, and its TCRdb copy is limited to in-frame clones, with some not included. The table lists about 64,000 clones, 85% to 95% of them singletons. These data come from a study of PD-1 blockade in classical Hodgkin lymphoma.

The chain links TRBV29-1 to TRBJ2-5; the D call may be TRBD1 or TRBD2 (6 bases each). The TCR originated in a human donor with classical Hodgkin lymphoma. The sample here was peripheral blood mononuclear cells (PBMCs), taken before the fourth cycle of nivolumab. Written as DNA, the CDR3 is TGCAGCGTTGGGGACTTACTTCAGCGAGGGGGGAAAGAGACCCAGTACTTC. Residues: CSVGDLLQRGGKETQYF.